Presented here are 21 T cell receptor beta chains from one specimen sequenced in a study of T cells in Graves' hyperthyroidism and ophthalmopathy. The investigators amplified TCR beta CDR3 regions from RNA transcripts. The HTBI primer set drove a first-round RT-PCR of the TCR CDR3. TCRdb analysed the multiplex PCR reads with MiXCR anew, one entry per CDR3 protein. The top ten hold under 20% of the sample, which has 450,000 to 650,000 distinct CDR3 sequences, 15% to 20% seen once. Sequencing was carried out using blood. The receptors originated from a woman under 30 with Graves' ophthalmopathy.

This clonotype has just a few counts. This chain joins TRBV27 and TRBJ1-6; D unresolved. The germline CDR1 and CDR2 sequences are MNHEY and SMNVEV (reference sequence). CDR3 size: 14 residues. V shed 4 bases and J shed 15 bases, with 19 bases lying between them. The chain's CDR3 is CASSSSLDPSLLHF. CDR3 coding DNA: TGTGCCAGCAGTTCCTCGTTGGATCCAAGCCTCCTCCACTTT.

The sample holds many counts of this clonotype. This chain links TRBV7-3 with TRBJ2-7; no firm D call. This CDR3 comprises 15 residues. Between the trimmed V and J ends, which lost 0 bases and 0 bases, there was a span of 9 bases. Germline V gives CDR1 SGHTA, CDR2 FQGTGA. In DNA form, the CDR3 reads TGTGCCAGCAGCTTAACCCCCGGACCCTCCTACGAGCAGTACTTC. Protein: CASSLTPGPSYEQYF.

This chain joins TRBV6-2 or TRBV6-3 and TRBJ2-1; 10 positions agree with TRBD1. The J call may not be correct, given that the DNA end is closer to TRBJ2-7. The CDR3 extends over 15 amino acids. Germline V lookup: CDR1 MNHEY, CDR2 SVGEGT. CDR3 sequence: CASSDPGQGQNEQYF. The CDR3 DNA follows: TGTGCCAGCAGCGACCCGGGACAGGGGCAAAATGAGCAGTACTTC.

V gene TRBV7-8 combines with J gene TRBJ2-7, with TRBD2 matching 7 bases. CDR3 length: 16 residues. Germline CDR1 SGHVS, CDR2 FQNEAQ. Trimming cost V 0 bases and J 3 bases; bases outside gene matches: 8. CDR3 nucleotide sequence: TGTGCCAGCAGCTTAGCTGAAGGGCGGGAGTTCTACGAGCAGTACTTC. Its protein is CASSLAEGREFYEQYF.

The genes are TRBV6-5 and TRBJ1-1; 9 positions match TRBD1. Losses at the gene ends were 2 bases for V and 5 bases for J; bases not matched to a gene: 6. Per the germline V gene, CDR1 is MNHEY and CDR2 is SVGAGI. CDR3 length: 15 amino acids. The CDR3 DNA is TGTGCCAGCAGTTACCCCGGGACAGGGTTTACTGAAGCTTTCTTT. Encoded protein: CASSYPGTGFTEAFF.

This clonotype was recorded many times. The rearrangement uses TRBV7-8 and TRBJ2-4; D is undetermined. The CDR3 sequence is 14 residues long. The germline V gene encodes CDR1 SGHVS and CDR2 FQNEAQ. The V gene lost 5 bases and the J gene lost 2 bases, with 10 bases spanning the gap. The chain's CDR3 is CASSPFMPKNIQYF. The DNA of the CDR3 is TGTGCCAGCAGCCCTTTTATGCCCAAAAACATTCAGTACTTC.

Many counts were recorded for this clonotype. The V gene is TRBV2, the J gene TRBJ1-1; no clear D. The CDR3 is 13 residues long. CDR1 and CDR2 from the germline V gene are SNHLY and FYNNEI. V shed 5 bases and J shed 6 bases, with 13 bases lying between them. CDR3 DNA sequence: TGTGCCAGCAGTCCCAGTGGATTGGCTGAAGCTTTCTTT. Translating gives CASSPSGLAEAFF.

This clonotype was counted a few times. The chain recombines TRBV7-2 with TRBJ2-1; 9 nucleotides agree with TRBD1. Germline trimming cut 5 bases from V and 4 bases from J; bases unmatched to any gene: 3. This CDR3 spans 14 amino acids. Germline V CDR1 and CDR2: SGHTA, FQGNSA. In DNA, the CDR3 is TGTGCCAGCAGCCACGGGACAGGGTACAATGAGCAGTTCTTC. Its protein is CASSHGTGYNEQFF.

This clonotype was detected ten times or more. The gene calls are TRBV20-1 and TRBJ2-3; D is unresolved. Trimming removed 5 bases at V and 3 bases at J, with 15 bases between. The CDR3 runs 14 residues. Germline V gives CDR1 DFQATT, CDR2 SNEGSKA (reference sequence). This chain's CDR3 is CSASELLRTDTQYF. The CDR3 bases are TGCAGTGCTTCCGAACTCCTAAGGACAGATACGCAGTATTTT.

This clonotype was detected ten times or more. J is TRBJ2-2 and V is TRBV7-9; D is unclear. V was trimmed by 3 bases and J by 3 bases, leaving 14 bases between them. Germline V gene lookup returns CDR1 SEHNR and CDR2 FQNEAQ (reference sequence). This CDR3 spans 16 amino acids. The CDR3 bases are TGTGCCAGCAGCTTCCTATTCGACGTTGACACCGGGGAGCTGTTTTTT. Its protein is CASSFLFDVDTGELFF.

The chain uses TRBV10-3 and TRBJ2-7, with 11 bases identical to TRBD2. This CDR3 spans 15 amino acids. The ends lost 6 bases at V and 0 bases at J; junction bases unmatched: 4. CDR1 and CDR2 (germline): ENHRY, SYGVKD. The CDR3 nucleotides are TGTGCCATCAGGGTTAGCGGGGGGGACTCCTACGAGCAGTACTTC. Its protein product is CAIRVSGGDSYEQYF.

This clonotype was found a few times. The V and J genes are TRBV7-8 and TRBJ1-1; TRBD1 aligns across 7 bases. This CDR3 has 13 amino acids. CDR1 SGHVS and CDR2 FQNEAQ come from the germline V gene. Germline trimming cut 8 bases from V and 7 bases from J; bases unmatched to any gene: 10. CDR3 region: CASGDSEPVEAFF. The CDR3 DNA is TGTGCCAGCGGGGACAGCGAGCCGGTTGAAGCTTTCTTT.

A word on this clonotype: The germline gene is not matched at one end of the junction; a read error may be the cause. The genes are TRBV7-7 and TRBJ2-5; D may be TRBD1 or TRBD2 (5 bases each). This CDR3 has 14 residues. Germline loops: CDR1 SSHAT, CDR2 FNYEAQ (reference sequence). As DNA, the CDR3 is TGTGCTAGCAGCCTCCCGGGGCGGCCAGAGACCCAGTACTTC. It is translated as CASSLPGRPETQYF.

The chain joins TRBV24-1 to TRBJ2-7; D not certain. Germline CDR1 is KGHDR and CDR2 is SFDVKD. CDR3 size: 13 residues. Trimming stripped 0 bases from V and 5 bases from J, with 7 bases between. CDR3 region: CATSDLAGNEQYF. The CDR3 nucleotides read TGTGCCACCAGTGATTTGGCAGGAAACGAGCAGTACTTC.

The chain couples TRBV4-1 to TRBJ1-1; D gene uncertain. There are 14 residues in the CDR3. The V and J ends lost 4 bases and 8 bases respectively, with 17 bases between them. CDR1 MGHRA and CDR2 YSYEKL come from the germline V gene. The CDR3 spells CASSPREFKIEAFF. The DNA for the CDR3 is TGCGCCAGCAGCCCTAGAGAGTTCAAGATAGAAGCTTTCTTT.

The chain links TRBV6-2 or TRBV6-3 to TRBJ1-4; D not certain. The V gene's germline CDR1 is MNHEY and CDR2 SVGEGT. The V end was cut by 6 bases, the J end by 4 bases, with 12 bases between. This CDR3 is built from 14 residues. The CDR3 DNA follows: TGTGCCAGCAGCCCATTCCCTCGTAATGAAAAACTGTTTTTT. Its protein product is CASSPFPRNEKLFF.

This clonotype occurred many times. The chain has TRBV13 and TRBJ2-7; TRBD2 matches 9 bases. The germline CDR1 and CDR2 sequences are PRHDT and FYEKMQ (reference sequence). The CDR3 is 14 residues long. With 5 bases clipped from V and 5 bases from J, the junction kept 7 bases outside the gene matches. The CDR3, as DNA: TGTGCCAGCAGCGGCGGGACTAGCTACCACGAGCAGTACTTC. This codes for CASSGGTSYHEQYF.

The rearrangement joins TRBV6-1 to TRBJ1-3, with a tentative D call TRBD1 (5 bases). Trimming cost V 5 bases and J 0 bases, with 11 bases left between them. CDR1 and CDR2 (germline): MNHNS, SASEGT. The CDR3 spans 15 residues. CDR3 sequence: CASSRMGGSGNTIYF. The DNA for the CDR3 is TGTGCCAGCAGTCGCATGGGGGGCTCTGGAAACACCATATATTTT.

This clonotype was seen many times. The CDR3 region is CASSYGSAVTNEKLFF. DNA of the CDR3: TGTGCCAGCAGTTACGGGTCAGCAGTAACTAATGAAAAACTGTTTTTT. This chain joins TRBV6-6 and TRBJ1-4; D remains unclear. This CDR3 has 16 amino acids. CDR1 and CDR2 (germline): MNHNY, SVGAGI (reference sequence). The germline V and J ends were trimmed by 2 bases and 1 base, with 11 bases remaining between them.

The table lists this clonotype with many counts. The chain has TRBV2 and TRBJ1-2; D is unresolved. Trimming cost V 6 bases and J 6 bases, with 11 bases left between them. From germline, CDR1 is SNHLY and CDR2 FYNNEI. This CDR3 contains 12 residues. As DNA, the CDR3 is TGTGCCAGCAGCGAGGACCAGAATGGCTACACCTTC. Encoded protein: CASSEDQNGYTF.

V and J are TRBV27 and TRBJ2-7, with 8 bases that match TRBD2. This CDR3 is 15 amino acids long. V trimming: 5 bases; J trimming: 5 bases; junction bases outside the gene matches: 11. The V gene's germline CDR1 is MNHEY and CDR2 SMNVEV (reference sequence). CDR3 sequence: CASSPEWGAGDEQYF. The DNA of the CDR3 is TGTGCCAGCAGTCCCGAATGGGGAGCGGGGGACGAGCAGTACTTC.